A selection of T cell receptor beta chains follows, all from one sample in a study of T cell repertoires in ileal Crohn's disease. Profiled with immunoSEQ multiplex PCR; TCRdb holds only in-frame clones, not every one. The profile shows around 10,000 clones, about 82% of them singletons. Sequencing input: ileal tissue. The receptors come from an adult with Crohn's disease. The CDR3 runs from the conserved cysteine through the conserved F or W. D genes are given only for firm matches. Not all rows give a size; the values are once, few, many and, for expanded clones, a class.

J: TRBJ2-1
V: TRBV7-8
D: NA
size: NA
length: 12
CDR3: CASSLVHGEQFF
DNA: TGTGCCAGCAGCTTAGTCCACGGTGAGCAGTTCTTC

J: TRBJ2-1
V: TRBV5-1
D: NA
size: few
length: 14
CDR3: CASRRDPAYNEQFF
DNA: TGCGCCAGCAGGCGGGACCCCGCCTACAATGAGCAGTTCTTC

J: TRBJ2-5
V: TRBV5-1
D: NA
size: NA
length: 15
CDR3: CASSPGGGPQETQYF
DNA: TGCGCCAGCAGCCCCGGTGGCGGCCCCCAAGAGACCCAGTACTTC

J: TRBJ2-3
V: TRBV18
D: TRBD2
size: few
length: 16
CDR3: CASSPRTSGLTDTQYF
DNA: TGTGCCAGCTCACCACGGACTAGCGGGCTGACAGATACGCAGTATTTT

J: TRBJ2-1
V: TRBV2
D: NA
size: NA
length: 14
CDR3: CASSGSLVANEQFF
DNA: TGTGCCAGCAGTGGTTCTCTAGTTGCGAATGAGCAGTTCTTC

J: TRBJ2-3
V: TRBV7-6
D: NA
size: NA
length: 15
CDR3: CASSLEVTSTDTQYF
DNA: TGTGCCAGCAGCTTAGAAGTCACTAGCACAGATACGCAGTATTTT

J: TRBJ2-1
V: TRBV5-1
D: NA
size: NA
length: 16
CDR3: CASREPSVRAYNEQFF
DNA: TGCGCCAGCAGAGAACCGAGCGTACGGGCCTACAATGAGCAGTTCTTC

J: TRBJ2-3
V: TRBV7-9
D: TRBD2
size: NA
length: 17
CDR3: CASSLGPGLAHTDTQYF
DNA: TGTGCCAGCAGCTTAGGGCCGGGACTAGCCCACACAGATACGCAGTATTTT

J: TRBJ1-1
V: TRBV11-1
D: TRBD1
size: once
length: 12
CDR3: CASSRNRGEAFF
DNA: TGTGCCAGCAGCCGAAACAGGGGCGAAGCTTTCTTT

J: TRBJ1-1
V: TRBV4-2
D: NA
size: few
length: 17
CDR3: CASSQKAGGPGGTEAFF
DNA: TGTGCCAGCAGCCAAAAAGCGGGGGGTCCTGGGGGGACTGAAGCTTTCTTT

J: TRBJ1-1
V: TRBV27
D: NA
size: NA
length: 17
CDR3: CASSPEGGSPMNTEAFF
DNA: TGTGCCAGCAGTCCCGAGGGAGGGAGTCCCATGAACACTGAAGCTTTCTTT

J: TRBJ2-1
V: TRBV5-4
D: NA
size: NA
length: 11
CDR3: CANGGYNEQFF
DNA: TGTGCAAATGGAGGGTACAATGAGCAGTTCTTC

J: TRBJ1-5
V: TRBV5-1
D: TRBD1
size: NA
length: 15
CDR3: CASSLAGTGNQPQHF
DNA: TGCGCCAGCAGCTTGGCCGGGACAGGCAATCAGCCCCAGCATTTT

J: TRBJ1-2
V: TRBV6-6
D: NA
size: NA
length: 12
CDR3: CASSSDSYGYTF
DNA: TGTGCCAGCAGCTCGGACAGCTATGGCTACACCTTC

J: TRBJ1-2
V: TRBV4-1
D: TRBD1
size: NA
length: 13
CDR3: CASSLQGGYGYTF
DNA: TGCGCCAGCAGCCTACAGGGGGGCTATGGCTACACCTTC

J: TRBJ1-1
V: TRBV2
D: NA
size: NA
length: 12
CDR3: CASSRTQSEAFF
DNA: TGTGCCAGCAGTCGGACACAGAGTGAAGCTTTCTTT

J: TRBJ2-1
V: TRBV11-1
D: NA
size: NA
length: 11
CDR3: CASSGGLNRIF
DNA: TGTGCCAGCAGCGGAGGGTTAAACCGGATCTTC

J: TRBJ2-6
V: TRBV5-4
D: NA
size: NA
length: 15
CDR3: CASSMTGSGANVLTF
DNA: TGTGCCAGCAGCATGACAGGATCTGGGGCCAACGTCCTGACTTTC

J: TRBJ2-2
V: TRBV19
D: TRBD1
size: NA
length: 14
CDR3: CASAGQGGTGELFF
DNA: TGTGCCAGCGCGGGACAGGGGGGGACCGGGGAGCTGTTTTTT

J: TRBJ2-1
V: TRBV9
D: NA
size: NA
length: 16
CDR3: CASSVEAGTTYNEQFF
DNA: TGTGCCAGCAGCGTAGAAGCAGGGACAACCTACAATGAGCAGTTCTTC

J: TRBJ2-4
V: TRBV11-2
D: TRBD1
size: NA
length: 16
CDR3: CASSSPGQEAKNIQYF
DNA: TGTGCCAGCAGCTCCCCGGGACAGGAGGCCAAAAACATTCAGTACTTC

J: TRBJ2-2
V: TRBV4-2
D: NA
size: once
length: 14
CDR3: CASSREVGSGELFF
DNA: TGTGCCAGCAGCCGGGAGGTTGGATCCGGGGAGCTGTTTTTT

J: TRBJ2-7
V: TRBV2
D: NA
size: once
length: 14
CDR3: CASSGRGALYEQYF
DNA: TGTGCCAGCAGTGGCCGGGGGGCGTTATACGAGCAGTACTTC

J: TRBJ1-5
V: TRBV10-3
D: TRBD1
size: NA
length: 15
CDR3: CAISDEGAINQPQHF
DNA: TGTGCCATCAGTGACGAGGGGGCGATAAATCAGCCCCAGCATTTT

J: TRBJ1-1
V: TRBV4-1
D: NA
size: once
length: 16
CDR3: CASSQVPLVANTEAFF
DNA: TGCGCCAGCAGCCAAGTTCCCCTTGTGGCGAACACTGAAGCTTTCTTT

J: TRBJ2-7
V: TRBV19
D: NA
size: NA
length: 14
CDR3: CASRGKGGGYEQYF
DNA: TGTGCCAGTAGGGGGAAGGGAGGTGGCTACGAGCAGTACTTC

J: TRBJ1-1
V: TRBV28
D: TRBD1
size: few
length: 13
CDR3: CASSSGQGSEAFF
DNA: TGTGCCAGCAGTTCGGGACAGGGGAGTGAAGCTTTCTTT

J: TRBJ1-5
V: TRBV30
D: TRBD1
size: few
length: 16
CDR3: CAWTGQDGIAGQPQHF
DNA: TGTGCCTGGACCGGACAGGACGGGATAGCAGGGCAGCCCCAGCATTTT

J: TRBJ2-7
V: TRBV30
D: TRBD1
size: NA
length: 14
CDR3: CAWTLQGSSYEQYF
DNA: TGTGCCTGGACCTTACAGGGGTCCTCCTACGAGCAGTACTTC

J: TRBJ2-4
V: TRBV2
D: NA
size: NA
length: 14
CDR3: CAGRRDQRGNIQYF
DNA: TGTGCCGGGCGAAGGGATCAGAGGGGGAACATTCAGTACTTC

J: TRBJ1-5
V: TRBV7-8
D: NA
size: NA
length: 18
CDR3: CASSLRPGQEHSNQPQHF
DNA: TGTGCCAGCAGCCTCCGCCCAGGGCAGGAGCATAGCAATCAGCCCCAGCATTTT

J: TRBJ2-7
V: TRBV10-3
D: TRBD1
size: NA
length: 16
CDR3: CAISDPNRDRVYEQYF
DNA: TGTGCCATCAGTGACCCTAACCGGGACAGGGTCTACGAGCAGTACTTC

J: TRBJ2-3
V: TRBV6-1
D: TRBD1
size: NA
length: 15
CDR3: CASSEWGQGAYTQYF
DNA: TGTGCCAGCAGTGAATGGGGACAGGGGGCTTATACGCAGTATTTT

J: TRBJ2-7
V: TRBV10-3
D: TRBD1
size: NA
length: 14
CDR3: CAISYGQGGYEQYF
DNA: TGTGCCATCAGTTACGGACAGGGGGGTTACGAGCAGTACTTC

J: TRBJ1-1
V: TRBV6-1
D: NA
size: few
length: 14
CDR3: CASSRQDTSTEAFF
DNA: TGTGCCAGCAGTAGACAGGATACCTCCACTGAAGCTTTCTTT

J: TRBJ1-1
V: TRBV30
D: TRBD1
size: once
length: 21
CDR3: CAWSVGRAGGYKREMNTEAFF
DNA: TGTGCCTGGAGTGTAGGAAGGGCAGGGGGCTATAAAAGGGAAATGAACACTGAAGCTTTCTTT

J: TRBJ2-3
V: TRBV12-5
D: NA
size: once
length: 16
CDR3: CASGLVRQGRTDTQYF
DNA: TGTGCTAGTGGTTTGGTACGGCAGGGGCGCACAGATACGCAGTATTTT

J: TRBJ1-1
V: TRBV5-1
D: TRBD1
size: NA
length: 15
CDR3: CASSIRTGVNTEAFF
DNA: TGCGCCAGCAGCATAAGGACAGGCGTGAACACTGAAGCTTTCTTT

J: TRBJ2-7
V: TRBV28
D: NA
size: NA
length: 12
CDR3: CASSLKGYEQYF
DNA: TGTGCCAGCAGTTTGAAGGGGTACGAGCAGTACTTC

J: TRBJ1-2
V: TRBV28
D: TRBD1
size: NA
length: 15
CDR3: CASSRRGQEDYGYTF
DNA: TGTGCCAGCAGCCGACGGGGACAGGAGGACTATGGCTACACCTTC

J: TRBJ2-4
V: TRBV7-8
D: NA
size: once
length: 14
CDR3: CASSFMDSRNIQYF
DNA: TGTGCCAGCAGCTTTATGGACAGTAGGAACATTCAGTACTTC

J: TRBJ2-2
V: TRBV5-6
D: TRBD2
size: NA
length: 18
CDR3: CASSLARLAGGPGGELFF
DNA: TGTGCCAGCAGCTTGGCACGACTAGCGGGAGGGCCGGGCGGGGAGCTGTTTTTT

J: TRBJ2-3
V: TRBV5-1
D: TRBD2
size: few
length: 14
CDR3: CASSEGGRTDTQYF
DNA: TGCGCCAGCAGTGAGGGAGGGCGGACAGATACGCAGTATTTT

J: TRBJ2-5
V: TRBV10-1
D: TRBD1
size: NA
length: 14
CDR3: CASSAGQSGETQYF
DNA: TGCGCCAGCAGTGCGGGACAGTCAGGGGAGACCCAGTACTTC

J: TRBJ2-7
V: TRBV21-1
D: NA
size: NA
length: 15
CDR3: CASSIIYREVYEQYF
DNA: TGTGCCAGCAGCATAATTTACAGGGAAGTCTACGAGCAGTACTTC

J: TRBJ2-7
V: TRBV2
D: NA
size: NA
length: 15
CDR3: CASSRTETSSYEQYF
DNA: TGTGCCAGCAGCCGAACAGAAACTAGCTCCTACGAGCAGTACTTC

J: TRBJ1-2
V: TRBV7-9
D: NA
size: NA
length: 15
CDR3: CASSLGYNRGYGYTF
DNA: TGTGCCAGCAGCTTAGGATATAATCGAGGATATGGCTACACCTTC

J: TRBJ2-1
V: TRBV7-9
D: TRBD1
size: NA
length: 15
CDR3: CASSRRQGAGNEQFF
DNA: TGTGCCAGCAGCCGCAGACAGGGGGCCGGGAATGAGCAGTTCTTC

J: TRBJ2-3
V: TRBV2
D: NA
size: NA
length: 12
CDR3: CASRAVVDTQYF
DNA: TGTGCCAGCAGGGCCGTGGTAGATACGCAGTATTTT

J: TRBJ1-3
V: TRBV18
D: TRBD1
size: NA
length: 18
CDR3: CASSPRSGTGGSGNTIYF
DNA: TGTGCCAGCTCACCGCGGTCGGGAACAGGGGGCTCTGGAAACACCATATATTTT

J: TRBJ1-5
V: TRBV4-1
D: NA
size: NA
length: 15
CDR3: CASSQVPGGNQPQHF
DNA: TGCGCCAGCAGCCAAGTTCCAGGGGGCAATCAGCCCCAGCATTTT

J: TRBJ2-2
V: TRBV4-2
D: TRBD2
size: NA
length: 20
CDR3: CASSQESFITLAGRAGELFF
DNA: TGTGCCAGCAGCCAAGAGTCCTTTATCACTCTAGCGGGAAGGGCCGGGGAGCTGTTTTTT

J: TRBJ2-3
V: TRBV2
D: TRBD2
size: NA
length: 14
CDR3: CASSGSGGGDTQYF
DNA: TGTGCCAGCAGTGGATCGGGAGGAGGTGATACGCAGTATTTT

J: TRBJ1-1
V: TRBV6-6
D: TRBD1
size: once
length: 14
CDR3: CASSDGDSNTEAFF
DNA: TGTGCCAGCAGTGACGGGGACAGCAACACTGAAGCTTTCTTT

J: TRBJ2-5
V: TRBV5-4
D: TRBD2
size: NA
length: 18
CDR3: CASSHDLGLASNQETQYF
DNA: TGTGCCAGCAGCCACGATTTGGGACTAGCGTCAAACCAAGAGACCCAGTACTTC

J: TRBJ1-5
V: TRBV5-1
D: NA
size: NA
length: 14
CDR3: CASRTDPSNQPQHF
DNA: TGCGCCAGCAGGACAGACCCGAGCAATCAGCCCCAGCATTTT

J: TRBJ1-3
V: TRBV11-2
D: TRBD1
size: NA
length: 15
CDR3: CASSFGTGTGNTIYF
DNA: TGTGCCAGCAGCTTTGGGACAGGGACAGGAAACACCATATATTTT

J: TRBJ1-1
V: TRBV29-1
D: TRBD1
size: NA
length: 13
CDR3: CSGGDRVNTEAFF
DNA: TGCAGCGGGGGCGACAGGGTGAACACTGAAGCTTTCTTT

J: TRBJ2-3
V: TRBV6-1
D: NA
size: NA
length: 13
CDR3: CASSTGRTDTQYF
DNA: TGTGCCAGCAGTACAGGGCGCACAGATACGCAGTATTTT